This record looks at one T cell receptor beta chain sequence and its context. This specimen comes from a study of cytomegalovirus exposure and HLA in healthy donors. This CDR3 region has 15 residues. The V segment lost 5 bases and the J segment 4 bases; nucleotides outside the gene matches: 10. Looked up from germline, CDR1 is MGHRA and CDR2 is YSYEKL. Measured with immunoSEQ multiplex PCR; TCRdb has only the in-frame clones, and not every one. Here the sample spans about 250,000 clones, about 87% being singletons. The chain employs TRBV4-1 and TRBJ2-7; 8 bases line up with TRBD2. The sample was PBMCs. The sequence was obtained from a man between 18 and 29 years old in good health and CMV-seronegative. The DNA of the CDR3 is TGCGCCAGCAGCTCGCTTCCGGGACTAGGTTACGAGCAGTACTTC. Translating gives CASSSLPGLGYEQYF.